Each of the 5 T cell receptor beta chains below was sequenced from the same sample in a study of neurological immune-mediated disorders. TCRdb fed the 5' RACE reads into MiXCR, producing one record per CDR3 protein. This table has about 66,000 distinct CDR3 sequences, about 4.2% appearing once. Specimen: PBMCs. These receptors came from a young man with multiple sclerosis.

This clonotype occurred many times. The chain joins TRBV11-2 to TRBJ2-5; perhaps TRBD1 as D (6 bases). The CDR3 totals 14 residues. V was shortened by 5 bases and J by 8 bases, with 18 bases between the two germline ends. Germline CDR1 reads SGHAT; CDR2 reads FQNNGV. The CDR3 DNA sequence: TGTGCCAGCAGCGATTATAGGACAGTGGTAACCCAGTACTTC. Protein product: CASSDYRTVVTQYF.

The table lists this clonotype with many counts. The chain is built from TRBV27 and TRBJ2-1; D is perhaps TRBD1 (6 bases). Trimming stripped 4 bases from V and 10 bases from J, with 14 bases between. The CDR3 is 13 amino acids. Germline-derived CDR1 and CDR2 are MNHEY and SMNVEV (reference sequence). CDR3 region: CASSSRPGVEQFF. The CDR3 bases are TGTGCCAGCAGTTCCAGACCAGGGGTGGAGCAGTTCTTC.

At least ten counts were recorded for this clonotype. The chain recombines TRBV6-2 or TRBV6-3 with TRBJ2-1; 10 nucleotides match TRBD2. The CDR3 extends over 15 amino acids. Looked up from germline, CDR1 is MNHEY and CDR2 is SVGEGT. The V segment lost 6 bases and the J segment 2 bases; nucleotides outside the gene matches: 4. Written as DNA, the CDR3 is TGTGCCAGCAGACCCAGCGGGGGGGCCTACAATGAGCAGTTCTTC. Translation: CASRPSGGAYNEQFF.

This clonotype came up many times. The chain combines TRBV7-9 with TRBJ1-1, with D uncertain. Germline V lookup: CDR1 SEHNR, CDR2 FQNEAQ (reference sequence). Trimming shortened V by 1 base and J by 1 base, and 13 bases separated the two germline ends. The CDR3 has 16 residues. The CDR3 DNA follows: TGTGCCAGCAGCTTAGGGGATACCGCGAAGAACACTGAAGCTTTCTTT. The encoded protein is CASSLGDTAKNTEAFF.

The table lists this clonotype with many counts. The genes are TRBV7-2 and TRBJ2-7; D gene unclear. CDR1 is SGHTA and CDR2 is FQGNSA in the germline V gene. The CDR3 length is 13 residues. V shed 2 bases and J shed 5 bases, with 10 bases lying between them. CDR3 bases: TGTGCCAGCAGCTTAAGGCGAACCAACGAGCAGTACTTC. Translation gives CASSLRRTNEQYF.